This T cell receptor (beta chain) was recorded in a study of cytomegalovirus exposure and HLA in healthy donors. Study details: Falling in the Caucasian-associated ancestry cluster were about 82% of about 400 genotyped donors.

Germline V gene data show CDR1 as SGHRS and CDR2 as YFSETQ. This CDR3 spans 14 amino acids. Trimming left V 6 bases short and J 6 bases short, with 17 bases between. As regards this clone: Its specificity is not known.

Points from the study as a whole: Previous analysis showed most TCR beta V segments were productive about 87% or about 30% of the time. After further analysis at a later stage, around 17,000 TCR beta sequences were associated with HLA alleles at 0.05 false discovery rate.

PCR was performed using 60 Vbeta and 13 Jbeta primers. Original methodology: Approximately 11 million of some 80 million unique TCR beta chains were shared, per a later count. Sequencing was performed with immunoSEQ multiplex PCR; in TCRdb, only in-frame clones are kept and a portion is missing. V and J calls and clone size are those listed in that table; D and trimming were worked out from the DNA. The sample has 100,000 to 150,000 clones, roughly 77% seen once. The origin of this receptor is a woman aged 40 to 50 in good health and CMV-seropositive. Specimen: PBMCs. The chain carries TRBV5-1 and TRBJ2-3; a weak D match, TRBD2 (6 bases). CDR3 in amino acids: CASTLEGGGDTQYF. The CDR3 DNA sequence: TGCGCCAGCACCCTGGAGGGCGGAGGCGATACGCAGTATTTT.